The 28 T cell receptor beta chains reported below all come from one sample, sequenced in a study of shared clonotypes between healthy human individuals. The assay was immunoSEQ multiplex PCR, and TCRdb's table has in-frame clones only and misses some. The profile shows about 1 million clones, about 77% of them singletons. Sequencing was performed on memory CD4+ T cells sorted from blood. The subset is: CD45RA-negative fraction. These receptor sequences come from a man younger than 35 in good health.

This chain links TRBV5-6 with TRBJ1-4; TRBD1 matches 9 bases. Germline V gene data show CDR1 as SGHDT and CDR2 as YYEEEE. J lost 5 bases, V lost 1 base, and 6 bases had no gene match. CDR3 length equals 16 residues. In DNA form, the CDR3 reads TGTGCCAGCAGCTTGTATTTGGGACAGGGCAATGAAAAACTGTTTTTT. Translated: CASSLYLGQGNEKLFF.

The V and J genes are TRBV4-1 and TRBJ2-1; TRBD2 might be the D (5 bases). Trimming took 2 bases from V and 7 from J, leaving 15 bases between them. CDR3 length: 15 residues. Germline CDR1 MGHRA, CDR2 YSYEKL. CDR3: CASSQFVGVGNEQFF. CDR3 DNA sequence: TGCGCCAGCAGCCAATTTGTCGGGGTGGGGAATGAGCAGTTCTTC.

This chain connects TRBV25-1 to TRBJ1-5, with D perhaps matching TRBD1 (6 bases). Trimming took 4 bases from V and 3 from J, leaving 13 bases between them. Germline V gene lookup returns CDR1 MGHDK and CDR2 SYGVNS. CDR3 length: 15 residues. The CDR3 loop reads CASSGGDRNNQPQHF. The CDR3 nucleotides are TGTGCCAGCAGTGGGGGAGACAGGAACAATCAGCCCCAGCATTTT.

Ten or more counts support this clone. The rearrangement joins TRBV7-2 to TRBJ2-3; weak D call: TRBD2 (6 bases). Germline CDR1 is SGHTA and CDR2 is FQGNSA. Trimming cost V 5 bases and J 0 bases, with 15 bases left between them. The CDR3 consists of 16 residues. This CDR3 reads CASSPRAGPSTDTQYF. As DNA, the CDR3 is TGTGCCAGCAGCCCCCGAGCGGGCCCTAGCACAGATACGCAGTATTTT.

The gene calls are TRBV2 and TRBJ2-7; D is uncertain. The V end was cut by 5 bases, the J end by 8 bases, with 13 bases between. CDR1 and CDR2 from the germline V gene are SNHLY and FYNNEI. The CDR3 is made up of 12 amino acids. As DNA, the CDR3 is TGTGCCAGCAGTCTCACAAGACCGAAGCAGTACTTC. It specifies CASSLTRPKQYF.

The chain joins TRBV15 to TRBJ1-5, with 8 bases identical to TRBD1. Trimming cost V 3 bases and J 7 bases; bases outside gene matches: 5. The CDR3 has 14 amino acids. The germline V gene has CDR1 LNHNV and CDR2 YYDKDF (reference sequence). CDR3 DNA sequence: TGTGCCACCAGCAGCAACAGGGGGGACCAGCCCCAGCATTTT. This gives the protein CATSSNRGDQPQHF.

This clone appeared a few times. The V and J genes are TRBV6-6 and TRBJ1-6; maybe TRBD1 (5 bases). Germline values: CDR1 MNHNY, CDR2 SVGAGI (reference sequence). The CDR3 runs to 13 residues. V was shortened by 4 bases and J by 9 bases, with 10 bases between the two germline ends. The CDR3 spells CASSSGQLSPLHF. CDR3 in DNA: TGTGCCAGCAGTTCAGGACAACTTTCACCCCTCCACTTT.

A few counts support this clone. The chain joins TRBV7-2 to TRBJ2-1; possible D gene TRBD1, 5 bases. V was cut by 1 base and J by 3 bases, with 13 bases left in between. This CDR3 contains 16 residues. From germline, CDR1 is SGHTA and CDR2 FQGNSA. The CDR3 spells CASSLGGPGIYNEQFF. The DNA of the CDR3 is TGTGCCAGCAGCTTAGGTGGGCCAGGGATCTACAATGAGCAGTTCTTC.

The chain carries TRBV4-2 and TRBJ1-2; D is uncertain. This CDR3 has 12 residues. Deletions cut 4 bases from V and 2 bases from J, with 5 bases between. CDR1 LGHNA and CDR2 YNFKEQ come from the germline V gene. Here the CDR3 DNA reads TGTGCCAGCAGCCGGGAGAACTATGGCTACACCTTC. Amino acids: CASSRENYGYTF.

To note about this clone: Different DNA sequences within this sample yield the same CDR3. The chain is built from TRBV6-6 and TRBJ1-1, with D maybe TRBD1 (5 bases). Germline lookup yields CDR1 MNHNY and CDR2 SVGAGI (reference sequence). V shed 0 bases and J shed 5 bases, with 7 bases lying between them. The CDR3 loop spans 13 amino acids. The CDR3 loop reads CASSYSGETEAFF. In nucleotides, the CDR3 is TGTGCCAGCAGTTACTCAGGGGAGACTGAAGCTTTCTTT.

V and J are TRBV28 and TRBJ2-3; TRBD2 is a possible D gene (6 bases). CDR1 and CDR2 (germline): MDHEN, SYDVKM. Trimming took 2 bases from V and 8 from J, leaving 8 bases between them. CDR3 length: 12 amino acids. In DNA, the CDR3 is TGTGCCAGCAGTTTAGGGGGAGGTACGCAGTATTTT. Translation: CASSLGGGTQYF.

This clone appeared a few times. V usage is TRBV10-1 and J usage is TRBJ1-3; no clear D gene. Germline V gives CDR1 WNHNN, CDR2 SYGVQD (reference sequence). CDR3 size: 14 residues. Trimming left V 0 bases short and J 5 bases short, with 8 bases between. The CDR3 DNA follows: TGCGCCAGCAGTGAGTCGAGTGGGAGAAACACCATATATTTT. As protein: CASSESSGRNTIYF.

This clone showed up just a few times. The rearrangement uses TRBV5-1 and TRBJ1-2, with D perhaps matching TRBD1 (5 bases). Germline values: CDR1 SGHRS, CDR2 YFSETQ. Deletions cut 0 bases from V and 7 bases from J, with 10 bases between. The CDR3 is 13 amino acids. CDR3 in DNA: TGCGCCAGCAGCTTGGACGGCAGGGCTGGCTACACCTTC. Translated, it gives CASSLDGRAGYTF.

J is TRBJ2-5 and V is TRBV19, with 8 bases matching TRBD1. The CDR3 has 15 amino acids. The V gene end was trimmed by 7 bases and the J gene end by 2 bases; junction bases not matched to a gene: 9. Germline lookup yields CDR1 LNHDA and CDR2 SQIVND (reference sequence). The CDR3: CASKSTGGRQETQYF. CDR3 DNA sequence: TGTGCCAGTAAATCAACAGGGGGGAGACAAGAGACCCAGTACTTC. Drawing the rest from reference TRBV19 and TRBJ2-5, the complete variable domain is DGGITQSPKYLFRKEGQNVTLSCEQNLNHDAMYWYRQDPGQGLRLIYYSQIVNDFQKGDIAEGYSVSREKKESFPLTVTSAQKNPTAFYLCASKSTGGRQETQYFGPGTRLLVL.

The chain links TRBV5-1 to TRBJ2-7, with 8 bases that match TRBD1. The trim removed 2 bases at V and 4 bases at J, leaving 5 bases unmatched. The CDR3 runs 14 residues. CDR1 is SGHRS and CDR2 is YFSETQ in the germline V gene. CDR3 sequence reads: CASSFTGGPYEQYF. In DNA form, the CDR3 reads TGCGCCAGCAGCTTCACAGGGGGACCTTACGAGCAGTACTTC. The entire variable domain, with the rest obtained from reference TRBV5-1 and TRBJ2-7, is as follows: KAGVTQTPRYLIKTRGQQVTLSCSPISGHRSVSWYQQTPGQGLQFLFEYFSETQRNKGNFPGRFSGRQFSNSRSEMNVSTLELGDSALYLCASSFTGGPYEQYFGPGTRLTVT.

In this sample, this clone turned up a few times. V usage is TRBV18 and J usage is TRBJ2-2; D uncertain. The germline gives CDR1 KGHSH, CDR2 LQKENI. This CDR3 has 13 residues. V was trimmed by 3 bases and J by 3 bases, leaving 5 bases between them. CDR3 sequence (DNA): TGTGCCAGCTCACCCCAGGACACCGGGGAGCTGTTTTTT. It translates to CASSPQDTGELFF.

The CDR3 spells CASRSGQGDEQYF. The CDR3, as DNA: TGTGCCAGCAGGTCCGGACAGGGGGACGAGCAGTACTTC. The chain employs TRBV27 and TRBJ2-7; 10 bases are a match to TRBD1. V lost 6 bases and J lost 5; bases outside the gene matches: 4. The germline V gene has CDR1 MNHEY and CDR2 SMNVEV (reference sequence). The CDR3 loop spans 13 amino acids.

CDR3 bases: TGCGCCAGCAGTATAGGCGGGGGAGAGACCCAGTACTTC. This codes for CASSIGGGETQYF. J is TRBJ2-5 and V is TRBV5-1; 7 bases agree with TRBD2. After removal of 5 bases from V and 4 bases from J, the junction contained 5 bases not matched to a gene. CDR3 size: 13 residues. Per the germline V gene, CDR1 is SGHRS and CDR2 is YFSETQ.

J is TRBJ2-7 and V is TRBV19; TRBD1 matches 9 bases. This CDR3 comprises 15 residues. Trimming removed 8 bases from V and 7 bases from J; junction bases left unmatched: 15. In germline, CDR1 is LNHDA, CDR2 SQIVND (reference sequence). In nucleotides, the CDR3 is TGTGCCAGTCGTAGGGAGCGGACAGGGGAGTGGGAGCAGTACTTC. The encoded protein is CASRRERTGEWEQYF.

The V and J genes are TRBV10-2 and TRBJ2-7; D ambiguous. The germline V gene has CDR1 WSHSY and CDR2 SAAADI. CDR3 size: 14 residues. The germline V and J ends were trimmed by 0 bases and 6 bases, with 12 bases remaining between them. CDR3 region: CASSESTRSREQYF. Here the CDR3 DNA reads TGCGCCAGCAGTGAGTCGACAAGGAGTCGCGAGCAGTACTTC.

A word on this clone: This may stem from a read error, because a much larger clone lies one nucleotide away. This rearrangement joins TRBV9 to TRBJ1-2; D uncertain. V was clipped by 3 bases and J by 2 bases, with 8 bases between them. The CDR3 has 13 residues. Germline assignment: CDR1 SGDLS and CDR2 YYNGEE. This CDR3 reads CASSDRRNYGYTF. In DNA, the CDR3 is TGTGCCAGCAGCGACAGAAGGAACTATGGCTACACCTTC.

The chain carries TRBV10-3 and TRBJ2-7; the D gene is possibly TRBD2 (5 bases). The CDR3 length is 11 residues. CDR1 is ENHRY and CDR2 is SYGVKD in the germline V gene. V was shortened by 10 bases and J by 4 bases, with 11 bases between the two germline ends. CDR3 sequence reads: CATGLLYEQYF. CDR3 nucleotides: TGTGCCACTGGACTTCTATACGAGCAGTACTTC.

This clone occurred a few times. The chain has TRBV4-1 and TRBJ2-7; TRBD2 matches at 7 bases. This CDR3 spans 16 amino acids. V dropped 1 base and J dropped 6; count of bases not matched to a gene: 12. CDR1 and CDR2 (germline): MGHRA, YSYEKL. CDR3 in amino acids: CASSQGDGGVKGEQYF. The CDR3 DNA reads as TGCGCCAGCAGCCAAGGGGATGGGGGGGTAAAGGGCGAGCAGTACTTC.

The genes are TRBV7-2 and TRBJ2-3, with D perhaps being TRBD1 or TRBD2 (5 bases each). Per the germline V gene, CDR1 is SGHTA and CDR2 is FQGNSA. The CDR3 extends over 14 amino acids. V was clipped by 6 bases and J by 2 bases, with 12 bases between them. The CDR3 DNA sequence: TGTGCCAGCAGGTCACGGGGCTACACAGATACGCAGTATTTT. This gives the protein CASRSRGYTDTQYF.

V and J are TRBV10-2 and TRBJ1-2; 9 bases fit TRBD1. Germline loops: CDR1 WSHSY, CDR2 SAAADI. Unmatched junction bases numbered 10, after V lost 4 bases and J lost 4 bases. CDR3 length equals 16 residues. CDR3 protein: CASSGGQGGGFYGYTF. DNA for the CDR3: TGCGCCAGCAGTGGGGGACAGGGCGGCGGGTTCTATGGCTACACCTTC.

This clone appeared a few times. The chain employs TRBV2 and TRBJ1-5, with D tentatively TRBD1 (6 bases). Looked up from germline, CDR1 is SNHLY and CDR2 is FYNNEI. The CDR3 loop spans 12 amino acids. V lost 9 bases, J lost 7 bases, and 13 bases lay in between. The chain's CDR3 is CASNRVGQPQHF. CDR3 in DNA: TGTGCCAGTAACAGGGTCGGGCAGCCCCAGCATTTT.

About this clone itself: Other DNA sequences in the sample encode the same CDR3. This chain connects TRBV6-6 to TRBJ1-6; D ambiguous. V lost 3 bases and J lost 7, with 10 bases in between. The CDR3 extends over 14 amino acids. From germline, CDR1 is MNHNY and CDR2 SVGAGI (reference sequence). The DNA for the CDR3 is TGTGCCAGCAGTTATTCCGGGCCAAATTCACCCCTCCACTTT. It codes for CASSYSGPNSPLHF.

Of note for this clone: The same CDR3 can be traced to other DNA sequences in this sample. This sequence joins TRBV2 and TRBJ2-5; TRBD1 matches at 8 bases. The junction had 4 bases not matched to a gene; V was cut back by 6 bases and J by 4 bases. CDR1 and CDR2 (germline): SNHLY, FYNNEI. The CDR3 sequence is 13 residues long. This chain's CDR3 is CASRDTGGETQYF. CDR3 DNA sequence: TGTGCCAGCAGAGATACAGGGGGAGAGACCCAGTACTTC.